This TCR beta chain was identified in a study of shared clonotypes between healthy human individuals. The study's findings and limits: Incomplete sequencing of sorted subsets was indicated by rarefaction despite large depth. With a few donors compared, roughly 4.9% of naive CD4 clonotypes were shared.

The naive CD8 population came from CD45RO-negative cells selected for CCR7, without terminally differentiated effector memory CD45RA+ cells. Concerning this clone itself: The antigen is not known.

Measured with immunoSEQ multiplex PCR; TCRdb has only the in-frame clones, and not every one. The profile shows 1.5 million to 2.5 million clones, about 95% of them singletons. V was trimmed by 4 bases and J by 6 bases, leaving 21 bases between them. Germline V CDR1 and CDR2: SGDLS, YYNGEE. The CDR3 length is 16 residues. This TCR was sampled from a man aged 18 to 29 in good health. V usage is TRBV9 and J usage is TRBJ2-3; possibly TRBD2 for D (6 bases). Material for sequencing was naive CD8+ T cells sorted from blood. Written as DNA, the CDR3 is TGTGCCAGCAGCAACCCTCTCACGGGAGAATCTGATACGCAGTATTTT. It is translated as CASSNPLTGESDTQYF.